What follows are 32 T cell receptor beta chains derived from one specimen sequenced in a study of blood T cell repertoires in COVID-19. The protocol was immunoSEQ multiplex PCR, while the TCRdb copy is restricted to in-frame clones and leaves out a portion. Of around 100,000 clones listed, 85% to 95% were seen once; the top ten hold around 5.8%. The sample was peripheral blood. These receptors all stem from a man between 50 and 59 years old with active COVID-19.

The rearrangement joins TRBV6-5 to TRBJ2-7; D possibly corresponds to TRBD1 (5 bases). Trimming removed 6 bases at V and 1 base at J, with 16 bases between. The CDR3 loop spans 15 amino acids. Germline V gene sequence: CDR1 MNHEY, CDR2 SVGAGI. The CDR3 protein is CASSAARVESYEQYF. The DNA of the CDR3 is TGTGCCAGCAGCGCAGCCAGGGTTGAGTCCTACGAGCAGTACTTC.

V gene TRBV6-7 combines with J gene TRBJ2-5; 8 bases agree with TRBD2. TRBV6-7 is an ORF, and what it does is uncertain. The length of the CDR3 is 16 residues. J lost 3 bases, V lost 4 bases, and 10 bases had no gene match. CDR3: CASSLAGPILKETQYF. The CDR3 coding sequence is TGTGCCAGCAGTTTAGCGGGACCTATACTAAAAGAGACCCAGTACTTC.

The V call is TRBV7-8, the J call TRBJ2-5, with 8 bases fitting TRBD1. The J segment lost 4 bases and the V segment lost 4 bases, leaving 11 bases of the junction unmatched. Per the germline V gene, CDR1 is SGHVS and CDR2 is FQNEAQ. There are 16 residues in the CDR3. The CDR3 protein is CASSSPRQGARETQYF. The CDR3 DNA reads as TGTGCCAGCAGCTCCCCGAGGCAGGGGGCAAGAGAGACCCAGTACTTC.

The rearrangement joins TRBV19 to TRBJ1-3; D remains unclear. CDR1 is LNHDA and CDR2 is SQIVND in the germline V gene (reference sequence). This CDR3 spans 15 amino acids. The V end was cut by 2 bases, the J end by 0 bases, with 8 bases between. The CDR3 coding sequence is TGTGCCAGTAGTATACAGGCTTTCTCTGGAAACACCATATATTTT. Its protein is CASSIQAFSGNTIYF.

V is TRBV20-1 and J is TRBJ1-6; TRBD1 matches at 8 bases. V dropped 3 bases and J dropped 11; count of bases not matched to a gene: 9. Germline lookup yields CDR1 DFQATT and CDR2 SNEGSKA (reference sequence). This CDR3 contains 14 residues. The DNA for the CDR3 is TGCAGTGCTAGTCTCTCACAGGGGGTGACACCCCTCCACTTT. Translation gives CSASLSQGVTPLHF.

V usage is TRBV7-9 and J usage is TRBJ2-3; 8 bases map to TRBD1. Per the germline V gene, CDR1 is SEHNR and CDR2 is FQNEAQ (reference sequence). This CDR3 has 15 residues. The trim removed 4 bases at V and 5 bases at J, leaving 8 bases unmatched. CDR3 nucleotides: TGTGCCAGCAGCTCCGACGAAACAGGGGGAGATACGCAGTATTTT. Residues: CASSSDETGGDTQYF.

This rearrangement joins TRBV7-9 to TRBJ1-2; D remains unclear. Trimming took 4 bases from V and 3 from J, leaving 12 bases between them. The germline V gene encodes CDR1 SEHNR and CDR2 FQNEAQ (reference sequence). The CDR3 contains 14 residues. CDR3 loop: CASSSRGWDYGYTF. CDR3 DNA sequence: TGTGCCAGCAGCTCCCGCGGGTGGGACTATGGCTACACCTTC.

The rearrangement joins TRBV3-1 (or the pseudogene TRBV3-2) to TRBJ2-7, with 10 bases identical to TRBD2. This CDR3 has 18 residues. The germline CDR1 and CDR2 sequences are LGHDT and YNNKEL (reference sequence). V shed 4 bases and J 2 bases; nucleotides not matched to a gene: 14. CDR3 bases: TGTGCCAGCAGCCCCCCCCGGGGGGCTAGCGGGGGAACCTACGAGCAGTACTTC. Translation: CASSPPRGASGGTYEQYF.

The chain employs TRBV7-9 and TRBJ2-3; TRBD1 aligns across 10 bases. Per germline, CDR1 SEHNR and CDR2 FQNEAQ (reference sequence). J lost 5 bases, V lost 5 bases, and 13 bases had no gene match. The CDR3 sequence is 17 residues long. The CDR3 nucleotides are TGTGCCAGCAGCCTTAGTCGACAGGGGGCAAGATTAGATACGCAGTATTTT. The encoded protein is CASSLSRQGARLDTQYF.

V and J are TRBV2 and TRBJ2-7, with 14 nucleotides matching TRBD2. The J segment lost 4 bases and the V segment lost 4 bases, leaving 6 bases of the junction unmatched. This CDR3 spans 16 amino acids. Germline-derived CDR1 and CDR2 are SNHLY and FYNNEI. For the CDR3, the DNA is TGTGCCAGCAGTGGGACTAGCGGGAGGAAGTCTTACGAGCAGTACTTC. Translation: CASSGTSGRKSYEQYF.

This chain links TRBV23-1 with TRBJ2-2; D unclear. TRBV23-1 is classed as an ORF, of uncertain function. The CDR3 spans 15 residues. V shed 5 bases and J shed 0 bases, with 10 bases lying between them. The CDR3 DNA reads TGCGCCAGCAGTTCACTGCATACGAACACCGGGGAGCTGTTTTTT. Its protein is CASSSLHTNTGELFF.

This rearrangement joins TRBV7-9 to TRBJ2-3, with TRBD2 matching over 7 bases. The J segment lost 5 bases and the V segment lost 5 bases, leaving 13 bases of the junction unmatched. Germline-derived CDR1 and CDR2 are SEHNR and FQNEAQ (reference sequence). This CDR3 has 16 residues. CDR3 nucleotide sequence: TGTGCCAGCAGCCCTCTCGGCGGGAGCCCGGGAGATACGCAGTATTTT. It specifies CASSPLGGSPGDTQYF.

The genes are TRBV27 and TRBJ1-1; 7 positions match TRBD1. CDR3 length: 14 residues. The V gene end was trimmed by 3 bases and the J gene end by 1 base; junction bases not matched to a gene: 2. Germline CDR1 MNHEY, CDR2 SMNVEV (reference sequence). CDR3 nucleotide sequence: TGTGCCAGCAGTTTTAAGGGGGCGAACACTGAAGCTTTCTTT. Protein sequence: CASSFKGANTEAFF.

This chain's CDR3 is CASSPRAGESTEAFF. The CDR3, as DNA: TGTGCCAGCTCACCGAGGGCAGGGGAAAGCACTGAAGCTTTCTTT. J is TRBJ1-1 and V is TRBV18; D may be TRBD1 (6 bases). The length of the CDR3 is 15 residues. Per the germline V gene, CDR1 is KGHSH and CDR2 is LQKENI. The V end lost 3 bases, the J end lost 4 bases, and 15 bases lay between the germline ends. Drawing the rest from reference TRBV18 and TRBJ1-1, the complete variable domain is NAGVMQNPRHLVRRRGQEARLRCSPMKGHSHVYWYRQLPEEGLKFMVYLQKENIIDESGMPKERFSAEFPKEGPSILRIQQVVRGDSAAYFCASSPRAGESTEAFFGQGTRLTVV.

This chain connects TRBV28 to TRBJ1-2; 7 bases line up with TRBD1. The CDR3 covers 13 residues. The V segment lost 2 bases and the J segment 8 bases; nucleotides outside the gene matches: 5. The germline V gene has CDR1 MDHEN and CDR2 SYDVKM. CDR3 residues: CASSLTGAYGYTF. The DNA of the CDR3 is TGTGCCAGCAGTTTAACAGGGGCCTACGGCTACACCTTC.

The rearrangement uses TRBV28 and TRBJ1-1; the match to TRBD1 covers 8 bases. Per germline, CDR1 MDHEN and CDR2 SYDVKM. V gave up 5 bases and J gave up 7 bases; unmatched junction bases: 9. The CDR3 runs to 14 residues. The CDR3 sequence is CASSLQTRGREAFF. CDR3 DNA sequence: TGTGCCAGCAGTCTTCAAACCAGGGGGCGTGAAGCTTTCTTT.

The CDR3 region is CAINRGTDTQYF. The DNA for the CDR3 is TGTGCCATCAACCGGGGCACAGATACGCAGTATTTT. The rearrangement links TRBV10-3 to TRBJ2-3; no clear D. Germline V gives CDR1 ENHRY, CDR2 SYGVKD. V was clipped by 7 bases and J by 1 base, with 6 bases between them. There are 12 residues in the CDR3.

This CDR3 reads CASSLDRQTDTQYF. The CDR3 DNA reads as TGTGCCAGCAGTTTGGACAGACAGACAGATACGCAGTATTTT. This rearrangement joins TRBV6-5 to TRBJ2-3; D possibly corresponds to TRBD1 (6 bases). The CDR3 sequence is 14 residues long. From germline, CDR1 is MNHEY and CDR2 SVGAGI. The V end was cut by 4 bases, the J end by 3 bases, with 11 bases between.

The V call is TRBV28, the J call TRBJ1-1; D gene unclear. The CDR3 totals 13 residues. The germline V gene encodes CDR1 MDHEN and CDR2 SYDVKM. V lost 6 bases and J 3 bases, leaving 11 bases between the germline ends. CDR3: CASRSSRDTEAFF. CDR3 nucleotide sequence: TGTGCCAGCAGGTCCTCTCGGGACACTGAAGCTTTCTTT.

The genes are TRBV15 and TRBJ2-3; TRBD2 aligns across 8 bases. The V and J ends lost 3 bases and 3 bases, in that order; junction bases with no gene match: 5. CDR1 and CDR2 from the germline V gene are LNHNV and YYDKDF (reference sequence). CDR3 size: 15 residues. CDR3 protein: CATSRRAGETDTQYF. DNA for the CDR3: TGTGCCACCAGCAGGAGAGCGGGAGAGACAGATACGCAGTATTTT.

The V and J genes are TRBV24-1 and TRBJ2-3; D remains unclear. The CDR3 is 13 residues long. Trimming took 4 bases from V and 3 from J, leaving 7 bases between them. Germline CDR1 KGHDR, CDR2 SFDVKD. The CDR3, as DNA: TGTGCCACCAGTGACACATTAACAGATACGCAGTATTTT. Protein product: CATSDTLTDTQYF.

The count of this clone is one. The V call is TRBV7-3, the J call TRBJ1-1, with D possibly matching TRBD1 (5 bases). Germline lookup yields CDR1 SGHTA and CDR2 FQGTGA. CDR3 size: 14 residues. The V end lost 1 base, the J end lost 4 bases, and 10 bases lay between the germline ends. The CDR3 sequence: CASSLMGPGTEAFF. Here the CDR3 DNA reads TGTGCCAGCAGCTTAATGGGGCCTGGCACTGAAGCTTTCTTT.

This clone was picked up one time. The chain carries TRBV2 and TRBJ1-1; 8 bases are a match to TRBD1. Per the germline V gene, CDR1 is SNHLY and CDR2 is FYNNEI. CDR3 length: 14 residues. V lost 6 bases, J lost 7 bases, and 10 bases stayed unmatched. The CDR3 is CASSPGGRGGEAFF. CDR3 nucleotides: TGTGCCAGCAGCCCAGGGGGCCGGGGTGGTGAAGCTTTCTTT.

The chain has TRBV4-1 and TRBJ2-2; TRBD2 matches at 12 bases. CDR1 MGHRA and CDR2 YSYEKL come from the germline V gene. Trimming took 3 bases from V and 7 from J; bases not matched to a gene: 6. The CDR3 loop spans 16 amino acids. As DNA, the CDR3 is TGCGCCAGCAGCCACCCTAGCGGGAGGGCCGGCGGGGAGCTGTTTTTT. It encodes CASSHPSGRAGGELFF.

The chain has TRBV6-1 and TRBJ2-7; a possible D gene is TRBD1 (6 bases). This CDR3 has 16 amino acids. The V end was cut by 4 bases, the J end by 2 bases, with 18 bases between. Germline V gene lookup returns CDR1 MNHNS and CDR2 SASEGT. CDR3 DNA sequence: TGTGCCAGCAGTGTACAGGGAGCGTCACTTACCTACGAGCAGTACTTC. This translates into CASSVQGASLTYEQYF.

In DNA form, the CDR3 reads TGTGCCAGCAGTTCCCCCCCCAGGGGGTTTAACTATGGCTACACCTTC. It yields the protein CASSSPPRGFNYGYTF. The chain carries TRBV27 and TRBJ1-2; 7 nucleotides agree with TRBD1. The ends lost 4 bases at V and 1 base at J; junction bases unmatched: 9. Germline values: CDR1 MNHEY, CDR2 SMNVEV (reference sequence). The CDR3 has 16 amino acids.

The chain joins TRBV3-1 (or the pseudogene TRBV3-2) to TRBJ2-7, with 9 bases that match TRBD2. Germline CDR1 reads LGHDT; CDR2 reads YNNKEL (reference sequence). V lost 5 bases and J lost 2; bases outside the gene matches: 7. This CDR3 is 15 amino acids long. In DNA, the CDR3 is TGTGCCAGCAGCGTTCCCAGCGGGAGGACCTACGAGCAGTACTTC. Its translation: CASSVPSGRTYEQYF.

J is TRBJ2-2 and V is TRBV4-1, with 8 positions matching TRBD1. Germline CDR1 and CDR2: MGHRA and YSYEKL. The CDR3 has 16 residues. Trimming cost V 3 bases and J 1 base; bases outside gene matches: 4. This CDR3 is CASSQAGGGNTGELFF. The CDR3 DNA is TGCGCCAGCAGCCAGGCAGGGGGCGGGAACACCGGGGAGCTGTTTTTT.

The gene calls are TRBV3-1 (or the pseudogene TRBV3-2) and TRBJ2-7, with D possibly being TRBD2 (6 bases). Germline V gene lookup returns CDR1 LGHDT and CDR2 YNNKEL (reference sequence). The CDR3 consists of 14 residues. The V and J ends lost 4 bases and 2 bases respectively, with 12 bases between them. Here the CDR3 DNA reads TGTGCCAGCAGCCCGGGACTTGTCCCCTACGAGCAGTACTTC. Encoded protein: CASSPGLVPYEQYF.

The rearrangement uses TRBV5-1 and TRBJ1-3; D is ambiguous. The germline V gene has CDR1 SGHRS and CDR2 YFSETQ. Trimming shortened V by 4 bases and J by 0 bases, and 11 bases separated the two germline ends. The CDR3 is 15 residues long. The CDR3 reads CASSVGSVSGNTIYF. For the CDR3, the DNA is TGCGCCAGCAGCGTAGGGAGCGTCTCTGGAAACACCATATATTTT.

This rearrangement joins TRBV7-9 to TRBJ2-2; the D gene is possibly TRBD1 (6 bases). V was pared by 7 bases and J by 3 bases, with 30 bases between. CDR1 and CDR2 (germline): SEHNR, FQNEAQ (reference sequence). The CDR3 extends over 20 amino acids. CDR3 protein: CASTYGVWYRVNTDTGELFF. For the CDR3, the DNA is TGTGCCAGCACCTACGGGGTCTGGTACAGGGTAAATACGGACACCGGGGAGCTGTTTTTT. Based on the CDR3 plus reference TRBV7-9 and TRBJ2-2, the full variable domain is DTGVSQNPRHKITKRGQNVTFRCDPISEHNRLYWYRQTLGQGPEFLTYFQNEAQLEKSRLLSDRFSAERPKGSFSTLEIQRTEQGDSAMYLCASTYGVWYRVNTDTGELFFGEGSRLTVL.

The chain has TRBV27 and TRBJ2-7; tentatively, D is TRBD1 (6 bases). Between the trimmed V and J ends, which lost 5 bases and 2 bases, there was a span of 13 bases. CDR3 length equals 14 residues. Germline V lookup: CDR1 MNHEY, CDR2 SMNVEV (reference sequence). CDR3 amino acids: CASSAKGVTYEQYF. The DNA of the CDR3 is TGTGCCAGCAGTGCCAAGGGGGTTACCTACGAGCAGTACTTC.